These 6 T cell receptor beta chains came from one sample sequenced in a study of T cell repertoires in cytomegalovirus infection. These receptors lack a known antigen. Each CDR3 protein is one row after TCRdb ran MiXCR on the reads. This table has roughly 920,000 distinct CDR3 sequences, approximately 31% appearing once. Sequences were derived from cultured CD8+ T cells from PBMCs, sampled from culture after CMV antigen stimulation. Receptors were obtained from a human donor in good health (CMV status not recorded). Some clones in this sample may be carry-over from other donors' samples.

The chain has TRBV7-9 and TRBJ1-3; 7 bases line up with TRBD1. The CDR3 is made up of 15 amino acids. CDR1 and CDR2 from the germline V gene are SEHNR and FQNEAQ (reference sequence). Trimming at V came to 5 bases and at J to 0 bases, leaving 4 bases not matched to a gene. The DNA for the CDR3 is TGTGCCAGCAGCGGCCCAGGGGGCTCTGGAAACACCATATATTTT. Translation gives CASSGPGGSGNTIYF.

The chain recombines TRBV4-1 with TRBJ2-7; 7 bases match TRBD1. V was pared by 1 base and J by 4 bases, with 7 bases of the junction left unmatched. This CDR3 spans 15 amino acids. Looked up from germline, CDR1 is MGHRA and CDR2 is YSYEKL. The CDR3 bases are TGCGCCAGCAGCCAAGTGAGGGGACAGTTGTACGAGCAGTACTTC. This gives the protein CASSQVRGQLYEQYF.

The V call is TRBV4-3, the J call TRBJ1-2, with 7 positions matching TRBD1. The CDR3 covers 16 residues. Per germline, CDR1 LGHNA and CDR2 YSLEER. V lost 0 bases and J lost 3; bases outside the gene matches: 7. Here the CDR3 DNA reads TGCGCCAGCAGCCAAGATAGACAGGGTGGATACTATGGCTACACCTTC. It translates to CASSQDRQGGYYGYTF.

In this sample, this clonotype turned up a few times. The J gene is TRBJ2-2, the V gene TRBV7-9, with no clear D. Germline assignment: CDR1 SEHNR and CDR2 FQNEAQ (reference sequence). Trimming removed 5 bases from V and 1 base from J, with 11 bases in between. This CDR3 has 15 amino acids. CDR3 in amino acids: CASSPSWGNTGELFF. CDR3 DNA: TGTGCCAGCAGCCCTTCGTGGGGGAACACCGGGGAGCTGTTTTTT.

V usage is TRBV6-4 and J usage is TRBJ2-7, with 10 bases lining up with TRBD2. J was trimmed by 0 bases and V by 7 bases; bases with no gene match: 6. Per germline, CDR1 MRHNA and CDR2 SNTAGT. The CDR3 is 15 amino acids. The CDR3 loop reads CASTILAGNSYEQYV. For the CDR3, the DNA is TGTGCCAGCACGATACTAGCGGGGAACTCCTACGAGCAGTACGTC.

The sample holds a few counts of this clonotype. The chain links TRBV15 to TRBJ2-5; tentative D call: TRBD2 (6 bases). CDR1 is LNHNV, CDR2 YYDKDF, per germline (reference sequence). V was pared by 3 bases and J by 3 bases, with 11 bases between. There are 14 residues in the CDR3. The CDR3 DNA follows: TGTGCCACCAGCAGGGGAGGTACAAAAGAGACCCAGTACTTC. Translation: CATSRGGTKETQYF.